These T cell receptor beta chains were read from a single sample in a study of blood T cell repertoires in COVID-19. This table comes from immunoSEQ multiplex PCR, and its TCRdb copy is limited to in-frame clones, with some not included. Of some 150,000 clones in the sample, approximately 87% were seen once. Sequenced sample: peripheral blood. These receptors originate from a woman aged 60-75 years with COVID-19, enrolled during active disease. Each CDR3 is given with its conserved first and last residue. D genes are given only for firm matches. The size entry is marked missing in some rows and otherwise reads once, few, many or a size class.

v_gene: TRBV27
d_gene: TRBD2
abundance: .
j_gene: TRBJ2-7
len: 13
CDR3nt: TGTGCCAGCAGAGGAGGGAGGGCCTACGAGCAGTACTTC
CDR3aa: CASRGGRAYEQYF

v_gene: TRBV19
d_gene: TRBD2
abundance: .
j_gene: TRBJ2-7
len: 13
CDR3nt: TGTGCCAGTAGTCTAGCGGGAGACTACGAGCAGTACTTC
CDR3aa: CASSLAGDYEQYF

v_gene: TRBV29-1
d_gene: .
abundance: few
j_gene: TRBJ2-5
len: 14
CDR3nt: TGCAGCGTTGTACAGGGCGGTTCGTTAGAGACCCAGTACTTC
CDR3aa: CSVVQGGSLETQYF

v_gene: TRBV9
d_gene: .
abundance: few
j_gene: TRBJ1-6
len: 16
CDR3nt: TGTGCCAGCAGCGTAGGGGGGTCGCAGGGACACCGGGCCCTCCACTTT
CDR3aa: CASSVGGSQGHRALHF

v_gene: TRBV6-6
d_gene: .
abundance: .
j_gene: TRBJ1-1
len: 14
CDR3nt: TGTGCCAGCAGTTACCGGGGGGAGAACACTGAAGCTTTCTTT
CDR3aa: CASSYRGENTEAFF

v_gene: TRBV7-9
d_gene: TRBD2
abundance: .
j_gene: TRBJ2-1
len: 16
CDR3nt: TGTGCCAGCAGCTTAAGTAGCGGGAGTCTTCCCTATGAGCAGTTCTTC
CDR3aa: CASSLSSGSLPYEQFF

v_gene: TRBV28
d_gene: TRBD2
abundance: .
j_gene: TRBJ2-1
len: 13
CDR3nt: TGTGCCAGCAGAAAATCAGGGAGGGATGAGCAGTTCTTC
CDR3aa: CASRKSGRDEQFF

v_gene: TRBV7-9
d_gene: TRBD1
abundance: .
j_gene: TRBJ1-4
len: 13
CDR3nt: TGTGCCAGCAGCTTAGAGGGGGCCGAAAAACTGTTTTTT
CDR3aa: CASSLEGAEKLFF

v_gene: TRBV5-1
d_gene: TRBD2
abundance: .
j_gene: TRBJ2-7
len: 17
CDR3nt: TGCGCCAGCAGCTTGCTGGCTAGCGGGAGGGTAACCTACGAGCAGTACTTC
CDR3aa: CASSLLASGRVTYEQYF

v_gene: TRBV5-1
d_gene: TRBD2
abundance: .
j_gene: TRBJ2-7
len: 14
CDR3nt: TGCGCCAGCAGCTTGACTAGCGGGAGTTACGAGCAGTACTTC
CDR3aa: CASSLTSGSYEQYF

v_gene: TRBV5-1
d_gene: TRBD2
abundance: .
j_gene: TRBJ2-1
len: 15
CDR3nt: TGCGCCAGCAGCACAGGGCCGGGAGGGTACAATGAGCAGTTCTTC
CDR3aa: CASSTGPGGYNEQFF

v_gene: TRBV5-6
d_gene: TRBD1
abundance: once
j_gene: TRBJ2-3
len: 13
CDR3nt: TGTGCCAGCTCGACAGGGAGCACAGATACGCAGTATTTT
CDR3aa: CASSTGSTDTQYF

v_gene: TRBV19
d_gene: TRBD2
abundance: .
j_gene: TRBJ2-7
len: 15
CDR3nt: TGTGCCAGTAGGGCTAGCGGGCTCAGCGGGTACGAGCAGTACTTC
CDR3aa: CASRASGLSGYEQYF

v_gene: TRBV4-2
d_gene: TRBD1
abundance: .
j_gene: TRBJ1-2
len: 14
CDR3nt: TGTGCCAGCAGCCAAGGACAGGGGGCCCGAGGCTACACCTTC
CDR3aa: CASSQGQGARGYTF

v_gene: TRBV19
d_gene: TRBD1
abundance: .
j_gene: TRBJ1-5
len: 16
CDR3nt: TGTGCCAGTGGTTCGCGGACAGGGGGCAGGGGTCAGCCCCAGCATTTT
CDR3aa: CASGSRTGGRGQPQHF

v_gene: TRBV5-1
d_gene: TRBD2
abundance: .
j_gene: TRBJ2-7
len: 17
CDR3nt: TGCGCCAGCAGCTCGATTCTAGCGGGAGGGCCCTCCGCCGAGCAGTACTTC
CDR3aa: CASSSILAGGPSAEQYF

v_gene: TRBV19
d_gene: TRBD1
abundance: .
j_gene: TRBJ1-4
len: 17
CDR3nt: TGTGCCAGTAGTCCAAGGGGGCGTCGTGCAACTAATGAAAAACTGTTTTTT
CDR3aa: CASSPRGRRATNEKLFF

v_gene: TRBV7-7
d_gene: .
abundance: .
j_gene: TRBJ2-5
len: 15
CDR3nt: TGTGCTAGCAGCTGGGGCCCACTCATCGAAGAGACCCAGTACTTC
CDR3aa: CASSWGPLIEETQYF

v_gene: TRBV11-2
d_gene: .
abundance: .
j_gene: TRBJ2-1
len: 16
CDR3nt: TGTGCCAGCAGCTCTATGGGCAGGGGCTCCTACAATGAGCAGTTCTTC
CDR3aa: CASSSMGRGSYNEQFF

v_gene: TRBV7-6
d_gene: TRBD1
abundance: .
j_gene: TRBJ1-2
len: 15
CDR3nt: TGTGCCAGCAGCTTAAGTCAGGGGGCCTACTATGGCTACACCTTC
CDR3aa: CASSLSQGAYYGYTF

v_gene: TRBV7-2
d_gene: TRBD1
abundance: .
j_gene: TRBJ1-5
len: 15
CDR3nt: TGTGCCAGCAGCTTAAGGGGGCAGAGCAATCAGCCCCAGCATTTT
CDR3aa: CASSLRGQSNQPQHF

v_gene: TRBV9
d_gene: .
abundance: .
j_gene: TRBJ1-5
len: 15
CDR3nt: TGTGCCAGCAATCCGTCCGGGTCGAGGAATCAGCCCCAGCATTTT
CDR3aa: CASNPSGSRNQPQHF

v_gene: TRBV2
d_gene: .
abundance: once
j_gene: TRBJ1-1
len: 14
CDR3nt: TGTGCCAGCATCGGGGTCCTTATGAACACTGAAGCTTTCTTT
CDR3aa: CASIGVLMNTEAFF

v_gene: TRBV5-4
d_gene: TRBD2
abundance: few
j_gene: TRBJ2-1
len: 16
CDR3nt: TGTGCCAGCAGCAGGACGGCGGGAGTTGAAAACAATGAGCAGTTCTTC
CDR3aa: CASSRTAGVENNEQFF

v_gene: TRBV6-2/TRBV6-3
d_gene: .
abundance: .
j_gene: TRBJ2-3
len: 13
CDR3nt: TGTGCCAGCAGTTACCCAGGGCAAGATACGCAGTATTTT
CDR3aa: CASSYPGQDTQYF

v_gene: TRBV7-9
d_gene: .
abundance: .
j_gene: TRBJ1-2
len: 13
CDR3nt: TGTGCCAGCAGCTCCCGGGCCGGGAGGGGCTACACCTTC
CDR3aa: CASSSRAGRGYTF

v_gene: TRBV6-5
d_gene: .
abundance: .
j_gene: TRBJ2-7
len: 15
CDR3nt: TGTGCCAGCAGTTACGGGGACACCATCTCCTACGAGCAGTACTTC
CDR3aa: CASSYGDTISYEQYF

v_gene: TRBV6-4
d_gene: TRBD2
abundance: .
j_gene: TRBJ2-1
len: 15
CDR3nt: TGTGCCAGCAGTCCTCTAGCGGGAGACTACAATGAGCAGTTCTTC
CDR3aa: CASSPLAGDYNEQFF

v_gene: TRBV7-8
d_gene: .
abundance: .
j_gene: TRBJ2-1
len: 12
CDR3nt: TGTGCCAGCAGCCCTCCGAGTAGCGAGCAGTTCTTC
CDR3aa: CASSPPSSEQFF

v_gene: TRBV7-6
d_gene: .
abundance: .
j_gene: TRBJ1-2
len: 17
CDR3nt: TGTGCCAGCAGCTTAGCGGGAAAGGACAGAGTTAACTATGGCTACACCTTC
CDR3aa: CASSLAGKDRVNYGYTF

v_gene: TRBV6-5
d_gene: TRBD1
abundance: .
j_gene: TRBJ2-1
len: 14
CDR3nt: TGTGCCAGCAGTTCAAGGGGACAGTACAATGAGCAGTTCTTC
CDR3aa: CASSSRGQYNEQFF

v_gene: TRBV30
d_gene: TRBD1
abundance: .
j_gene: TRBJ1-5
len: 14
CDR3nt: TGTGCCTGGAGTGCCCTGACAGGGAACCAGCCCCAGCATTTT
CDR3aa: CAWSALTGNQPQHF

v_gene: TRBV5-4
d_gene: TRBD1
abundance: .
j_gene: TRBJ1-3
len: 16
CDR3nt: TGTGCCAGCGGCACAGGGGGGCAAAACTCTGGAAACACCATATATTTT
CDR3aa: CASGTGGQNSGNTIYF

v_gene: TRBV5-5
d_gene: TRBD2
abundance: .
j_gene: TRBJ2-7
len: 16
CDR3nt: TGTGCCAGCAGATCCGGGACTAGCGGGCCTCACTACGAGCAGTACTTC
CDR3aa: CASRSGTSGPHYEQYF